One sample yielded the 19 T cell receptor beta chains listed below, sequenced in a study of T cell clones after liver transplantation. This table comes from immunoSEQ multiplex PCR, and its TCRdb copy is limited to in-frame clones, with some not included. The data show fewer than 65,000 clones, with around 85% seen just once and around 15% held by the top ten. The sample in question was CD8+ T cells from blood, obtained 12 months after liver transplant. These TCRs come from a human patient who received a liver transplant. The T cells may partly be graft donor cells.

The chain carries TRBV5-1 and TRBJ2-1, with 9 bases matching TRBD2. CDR3 length equals 20 residues. After removal of 3 bases from V and 4 bases from J, the junction contained 20 bases not matched to a gene. Germline CDR1 is SGHRS and CDR2 is YFSETQ. This CDR3 is CASSYSPGWSSGSSYNEQFF. CDR3 nucleotide sequence: TGCGCCAGCAGCTATTCTCCTGGTTGGAGTAGCGGGAGTAGTTACAATGAGCAGTTCTTC.

The V and J genes are TRBV4-3 and TRBJ2-7, with 8 nucleotides matching TRBD1. The CDR3 spans 17 residues. Germline assignment: CDR1 LGHNA and CDR2 YSLEER. Trimming took 3 bases from V and 0 from J; bases not matched to a gene: 10. CDR3 sequence reads: CASSQDRALMNSYEQYF. In DNA form, the CDR3 reads TGCGCCAGCAGCCAGGACAGGGCACTTATGAACTCCTACGAGCAGTACTTC.

The sample holds a few counts of this clone. This rearrangement joins TRBV27 to TRBJ2-2; maybe TRBD2 (6 bases). With 5 bases removed from V and 11 bases from J, the gap between germline ends came to 15 bases. The CDR3 runs 13 residues. Germline V gene data show CDR1 as MNHEY and CDR2 as SMNVEV (reference sequence). CDR3 sequence reads: CASSDSGDGELFF. DNA for the CDR3: TGTGCCAGCAGTGATAGCGGAGACGGAGAGCTGTTTTTT.

The gene calls are TRBV27 and TRBJ1-5, with D possibly being TRBD1 (5 bases). Germline CDR1 MNHEY, CDR2 SMNVEV (reference sequence). V was clipped by 3 bases and J by 3 bases, with 9 bases between them. CDR3 length equals 14 residues. The CDR3 loop is CASSLQGTNQPQHF. The CDR3 nucleotides read TGTGCCAGCAGTTTGCAGGGTACCAATCAGCCCCAGCATTTT.

The chain joins TRBV13 to TRBJ1-2; a weak D match, TRBD1 (6 bases). The CDR3 sequence is 14 residues long. CDR1 and CDR2 from the germline V gene are PRHDT and FYEKMQ (reference sequence). V gave up 1 base and J gave up 8 bases, with 14 bases separating them. The CDR3 nucleotides are TGTGCCAGCAGCTTAGTAGGGGGTAGATTGGGCTACACCTTC. It yields the protein CASSLVGGRLGYTF.

The chain links TRBV7-2 to TRBJ2-7; D is possibly TRBD2 (6 bases). This CDR3 has 17 residues. With 5 bases removed from V and 0 bases from J, the gap between germline ends came to 20 bases. Germline loops: CDR1 SGHTA, CDR2 FQGNSA. CDR3 DNA sequence: TGTGCCAGCAGCCTCACCACGCTAGCGATAAGCTCCTACGAGCAGTACTTC. Encoded protein: CASSLTTLAISSYEQYF.

This CDR3 is CASSPTTGYEQYF. DNA for the CDR3: TGTGCCAGCAGTCCTACGACAGGCTACGAGCAGTACTTC. The gene calls are TRBV27 and TRBJ2-7; TRBD1 is a possible D gene (6 bases). The CDR3 has 13 amino acids. Germline CDR1 reads MNHEY; CDR2 reads SMNVEV (reference sequence). The V end was cut by 5 bases, the J end by 3 bases, with 11 bases between.

This chain links TRBV29-1 with TRBJ2-1; possible D gene TRBD2, 6 bases. The length of the CDR3 is 11 residues. Trimming took 7 bases from V and 9 from J, leaving 13 bases between them. The V gene's germline CDR1 is SQVTM and CDR2 ANQGSEA. The CDR3 DNA reads TGCAGCGAGGAGGGGACGGGTGAGCAGTTCTTC. It specifies CSEEGTGEQFF.

The rearrangement links TRBV30 to TRBJ2-2, with TRBD1 identical over 8 bases. The CDR3 length is 15 residues. Looked up from germline, CDR1 is GTSNPN and CDR2 is SVGIG (reference sequence). V lost 2 bases, J lost 5 bases, and 7 bases stayed unmatched. The CDR3 reads CAWSTPQGETGELFF. The CDR3 DNA is TGTGCCTGGAGTACCCCACAGGGGGAAACCGGGGAGCTGTTTTTT. The full variable domain, rest sourced from reference TRBV30 and TRBJ2-2, is SQTIHQWPATLVQPVGSPLSLECTVEGTSNPNLYWYRQAAGRGLQLLFYSVGIGQISSEVPQNLSASRPQDRQFILSSKKLLLSDSGFYLCAWSTPQGETGELFFGEGSRLTVL.

The chain is built from TRBV28 and TRBJ2-1; 16 bases line up with TRBD2. This CDR3 is 17 amino acids long. The germline V gene encodes CDR1 MDHEN and CDR2 SYDVKM. J lost 2 bases, V lost 5 bases, and 3 bases had no gene match. The chain's CDR3 is CASSLGLAGGPYNEQFF. DNA for the CDR3: TGTGCCAGCAGTCTGGGACTAGCGGGAGGGCCCTACAATGAGCAGTTCTTC.

This clone came up once. The chain carries TRBV11-2 and TRBJ2-3; D remains ambiguous. With 3 bases removed from V and 4 bases from J, the gap between germline ends came to 8 bases. CDR1 is SGHAT and CDR2 is FQNNGV in the germline V gene. The CDR3 has 13 amino acids. The CDR3 here is CASSFLPADTQYF. Here the CDR3 DNA reads TGTGCCAGCAGCTTCCTACCGGCAGATACGCAGTATTTT.

The rearrangement uses TRBV11-2 and TRBJ1-4, with D hard to call. The CDR3 covers 15 residues. The V and J ends lost 1 base and 4 bases respectively, with 10 bases between them. The germline gives CDR1 SGHAT, CDR2 FQNNGV. CDR3 residues: CASSLVGRRNEKLFF. The CDR3 coding sequence is TGTGCCAGCAGCTTAGTAGGCAGACGTAATGAAAAACTGTTTTTT.

This clone was found once. This chain links TRBV11-2 with TRBJ2-1, with a tentative D call TRBD2 (6 bases). Germline V gene lookup returns CDR1 SGHAT and CDR2 FQNNGV. CDR3 size: 14 residues. Trimming cost V 1 base and J 8 bases, with 12 bases left between them. The CDR3 here is CASSLVGRGDEQFF. The CDR3, as DNA: TGTGCCAGCAGCTTAGTCGGGAGAGGGGATGAGCAGTTCTTC.

The chain employs TRBV7-3 and TRBJ2-7, with 7 bases identical to TRBD2. V lost 2 bases, J lost 5 bases, and 6 bases stayed unmatched. CDR1 is SGHTA, CDR2 FQGTGA, per germline. CDR3 length: 14 residues. The CDR3 DNA follows: TGTGCCAGCAGCTTAGTGGGCGGGAGCAACGAGCAGTACTTC. Translation gives CASSLVGGSNEQYF.

This clone occurred many times. The chain recombines TRBV29-1 with TRBJ2-5, with D perhaps TRBD2 (6 bases). Deletions cut 5 bases from V and 1 base from J, with 23 bases between. Germline CDR1 SQVTM, CDR2 ANQGSEA. The CDR3 is 17 residues long. The CDR3 DNA is TGCAGCGTTTATTCGGACTCGGGGGAATCGCGCCAAGAGACCCAGTACTTC. Residues: CSVYSDSGESRQETQYF.

This chain connects TRBV9 to TRBJ1-1, with D unclear. Germline-derived CDR1 and CDR2 are SGDLS and YYNGEE. CDR3 length: 14 residues. V gave up 3 bases and J gave up 0 bases, with 9 bases separating them. CDR3 sequence (DNA): TGTGCCAGCAGCGCCCGGACGGTGAACACTGAAGCTTTCTTT. It is translated as CASSARTVNTEAFF.

The chain recombines TRBV19 with TRBJ2-2; D unresolved. V gave up 5 bases and J gave up 4 bases, with 14 bases separating them. Germline V gives CDR1 LNHDA, CDR2 SQIVND (reference sequence). This CDR3 has 15 residues. CDR3 loop: CASSPITAPTGELFF. DNA of the CDR3: TGTGCCAGTAGTCCTATAACAGCGCCCACCGGGGAGCTGTTTTTT.

V is TRBV9 and J is TRBJ2-1; TRBD1 matches 8 bases. The CDR3 sequence is 15 residues long. The ends lost 4 bases at V and 6 bases at J; junction bases unmatched: 9. Looked up from germline, CDR1 is SGDLS and CDR2 is YYNGEE. CDR3: CASSPYTQGANEQFF. CDR3 bases: TGTGCCAGCAGCCCCTACACTCAGGGGGCCAATGAGCAGTTCTTC.

The table lists this clone with a few counts. The chain couples TRBV28 to TRBJ1-1; 9 bases match TRBD1. V shed 3 bases, J shed 1 base, and the junction held 6 bases outside the gene matches. There are 16 residues in the CDR3. The germline gives CDR1 MDHEN, CDR2 SYDVKM. The CDR3 DNA reads TGTGCCAGCAGTTTTCCCGGGACAGGGTGGAACACTGAAGCTTTCTTT. It codes for CASSFPGTGWNTEAFF.